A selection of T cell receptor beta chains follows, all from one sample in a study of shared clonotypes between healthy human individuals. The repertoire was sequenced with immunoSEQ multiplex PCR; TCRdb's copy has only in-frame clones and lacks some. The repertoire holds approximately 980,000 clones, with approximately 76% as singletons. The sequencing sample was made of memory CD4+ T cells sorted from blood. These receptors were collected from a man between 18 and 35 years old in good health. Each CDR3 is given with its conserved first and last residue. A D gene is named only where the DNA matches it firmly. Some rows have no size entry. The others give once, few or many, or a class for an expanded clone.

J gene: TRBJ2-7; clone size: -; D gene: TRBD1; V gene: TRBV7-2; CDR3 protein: CASSGARGKIAEQYF; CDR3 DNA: TGTGCCAGCAGCGGAGCCAGGGGGAAGATCGCGGAGCAGTACTTC
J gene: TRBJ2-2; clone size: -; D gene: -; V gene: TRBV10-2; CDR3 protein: CASSELGYTGELFF; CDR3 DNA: TGCGCCAGCAGTGAGTTGGGTTACACCGGGGAGCTGTTTTTT
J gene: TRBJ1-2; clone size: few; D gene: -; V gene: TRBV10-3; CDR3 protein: CAISGSTGDYGYTF; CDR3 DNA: TGTGCCATCAGTGGGTCCACAGGCGACTATGGCTACACCTTC
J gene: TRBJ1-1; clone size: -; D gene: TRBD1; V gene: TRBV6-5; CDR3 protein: CVSSYNDRDTEAFF; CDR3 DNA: TGTGTCAGCAGTTACAATGACAGGGACACAGAAGCTTTCTTT
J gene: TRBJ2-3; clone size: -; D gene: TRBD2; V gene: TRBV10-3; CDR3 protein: CAISERKRGSSTDTQYF; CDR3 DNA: TGTGCCATCAGTGAGAGAAAGCGGGGGAGTAGCACAGATACGCAGTATTTT
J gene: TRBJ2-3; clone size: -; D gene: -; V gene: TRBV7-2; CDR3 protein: CASSLSQVATQYF; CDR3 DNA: TGTGCCAGCAGCTTATCTCAGGTGGCAACGCAGTATTTT
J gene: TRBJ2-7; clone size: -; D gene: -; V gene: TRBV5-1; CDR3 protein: CASTSNGGFDEQYF; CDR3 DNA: TGCGCCAGCACCTCAAACGGGGGTTTCGACGAGCAGTACTTC
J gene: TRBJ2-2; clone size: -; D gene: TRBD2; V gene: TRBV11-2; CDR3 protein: CASSLWRGGGGELFF; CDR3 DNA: TGTGCCAGCAGCTTATGGCGCGGGGGAGGCGGGGAGCTGTTTTTT
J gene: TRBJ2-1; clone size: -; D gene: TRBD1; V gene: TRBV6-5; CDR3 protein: CASSYYRDRVYNEQFF; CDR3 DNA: TGTGCCAGCAGTTACTACCGGGACAGGGTCTACAATGAGCAGTTCTTC
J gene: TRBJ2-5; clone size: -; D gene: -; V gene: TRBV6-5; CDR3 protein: CASRQGQARETQYF; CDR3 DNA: TGTGCCAGCAGACAGGGACAAGCTCGAGAGACCCAGTACTTC
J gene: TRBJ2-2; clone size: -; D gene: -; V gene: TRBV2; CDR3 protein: CASSVLAPGELFF; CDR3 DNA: TGTGCCAGCAGTGTTCTGGCTCCCGGGGAGCTGTTTTTT
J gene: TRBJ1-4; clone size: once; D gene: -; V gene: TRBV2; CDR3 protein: CASARRATNEKLFF; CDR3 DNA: TGTGCCAGCGCCCGGAGAGCAACTAATGAAAAACTGTTTTTT
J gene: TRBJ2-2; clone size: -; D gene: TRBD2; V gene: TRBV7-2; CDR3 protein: CASSSPGRILNTGELFF; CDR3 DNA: TGTGCCAGCAGTTCCCCCGGGAGGATCCTCAACACCGGGGAGCTGTTTTTT
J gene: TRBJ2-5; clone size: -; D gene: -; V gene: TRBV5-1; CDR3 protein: CASRYEETQYF; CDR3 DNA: TGCGCCAGCAGATACGAAGAGACCCAGTACTTC
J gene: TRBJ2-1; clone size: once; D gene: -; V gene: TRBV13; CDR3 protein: CASSSRQNNEQFF; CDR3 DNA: TGTGCCAGCAGCTCCCGCCAGAACAATGAGCAGTTCTTC
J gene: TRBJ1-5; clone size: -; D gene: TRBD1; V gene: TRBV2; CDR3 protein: CASRDTGGNQPQHF; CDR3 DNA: TGTGCCAGCAGAGATACAGGGGGCAATCAGCCCCAGCATTTT
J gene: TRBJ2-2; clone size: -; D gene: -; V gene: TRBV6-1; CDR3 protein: CASRMSGNTGELFF; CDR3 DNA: TGTGCCAGCAGGATGAGCGGAAACACCGGGGAGCTGTTTTTT
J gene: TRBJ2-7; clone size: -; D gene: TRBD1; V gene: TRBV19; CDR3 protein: CASSTPGQGPTYEQYF; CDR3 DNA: TGTGCCAGTAGTACGCCGGGACAGGGGCCAACCTACGAGCAGTACTTC
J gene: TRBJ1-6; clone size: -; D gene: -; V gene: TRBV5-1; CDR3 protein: CASSLEAGSGSPLHF; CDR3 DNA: TGCGCCAGCAGCTTGGAGGCAGGTTCAGGGTCACCCCTCCACTTT
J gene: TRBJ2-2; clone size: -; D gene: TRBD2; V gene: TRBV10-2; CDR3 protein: CASSTGTSVYTGELFF; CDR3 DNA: TGCGCCAGCAGTACCGGGACTAGCGTTTACACCGGGGAGCTGTTTTTT
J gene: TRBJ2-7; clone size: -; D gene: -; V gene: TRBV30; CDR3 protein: CAWRIGLSPVLYF; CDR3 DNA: TGTGCCTGGCGTATCGGACTATCACCCGTACTGTACTTC
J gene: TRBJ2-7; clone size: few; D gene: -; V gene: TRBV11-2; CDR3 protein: CASSFGGYEQYF; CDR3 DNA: TGTGCCAGCAGCTTTGGGGGTTACGAGCAGTACTTC
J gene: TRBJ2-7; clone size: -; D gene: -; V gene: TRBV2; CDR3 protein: CASSANGRAGYEQYF; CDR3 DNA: TGTGCCAGCAGCGCCAATGGCAGGGCGGGCTACGAGCAGTACTTC
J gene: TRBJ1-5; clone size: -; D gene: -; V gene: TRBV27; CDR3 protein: CASSLGRDQPQHF; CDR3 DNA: TGTGCCAGCAGTTTGGGGAGGGATCAGCCCCAGCATTTT
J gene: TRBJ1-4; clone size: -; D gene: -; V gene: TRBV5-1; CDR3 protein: CASRYRSGNEKLFF; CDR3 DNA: TGCGCCAGCAGGTACAGGTCCGGTAATGAAAAACTGTTTTTT
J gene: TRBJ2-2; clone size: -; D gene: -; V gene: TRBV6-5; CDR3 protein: CASSYSGGPGELFF; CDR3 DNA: TGTGCCAGCAGTTACTCGGGGGGGCCCGGGGAGCTGTTTTTT
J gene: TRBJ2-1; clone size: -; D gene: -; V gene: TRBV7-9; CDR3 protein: CASDLTDFNEQFF; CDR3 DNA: TGTGCCAGCGACCTGACGGACTTCAATGAGCAGTTCTTC
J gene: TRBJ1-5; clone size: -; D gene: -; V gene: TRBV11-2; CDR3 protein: CASSYYSNQPQHF; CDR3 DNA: TGTGCCAGCAGCTATTATAGCAATCAGCCCCAGCATTTT
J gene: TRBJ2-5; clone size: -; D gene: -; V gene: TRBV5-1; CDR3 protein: CASTSSGQETQYF; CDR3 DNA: TGCGCCAGCACCTCCTCCGGTCAAGAGACCCAGTACTTC
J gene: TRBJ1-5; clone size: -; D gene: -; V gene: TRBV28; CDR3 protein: CASSFVQSNQPQHF; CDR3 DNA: TGTGCCAGCAGTTTCGTACAGAGCAATCAGCCCCAGCATTTT
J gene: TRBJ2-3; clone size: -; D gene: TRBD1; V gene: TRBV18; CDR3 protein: CASSPLTGTGTDTQYF; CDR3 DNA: TGTGCCAGCTCACCCTTGACAGGGACCGGCACAGATACGCAGTATTTT
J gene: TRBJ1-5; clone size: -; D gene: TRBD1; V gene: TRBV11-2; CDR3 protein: CASSSYRQGNNQPQHF; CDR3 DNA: TGTGCCAGCAGCTCATACCGACAGGGGAACAATCAGCCCCAGCATTTT
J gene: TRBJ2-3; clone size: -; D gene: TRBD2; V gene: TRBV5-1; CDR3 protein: CASCAGGPSTDTQYF; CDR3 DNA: TGCGCCAGCTGCGCGGGAGGGCCAAGCACAGATACGCAGTATTTT
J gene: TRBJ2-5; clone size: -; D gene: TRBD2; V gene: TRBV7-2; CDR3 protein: CASSLTTLAGGARAQYF; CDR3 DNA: TGTGCCAGCAGCTTAACCACCCTAGCGGGAGGGGCTAGGGCCCAGTACTTC
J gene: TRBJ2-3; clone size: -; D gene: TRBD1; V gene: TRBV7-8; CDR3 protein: CASSPRDRGTDTQYF; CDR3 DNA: TGTGCCAGCAGCCCCCGGGACAGGGGAACAGATACGCAGTATTTT
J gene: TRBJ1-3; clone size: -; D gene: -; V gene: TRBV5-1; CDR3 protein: CASSLAISSGSKSGNTIYF; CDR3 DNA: TGCGCCAGCAGCTTGGCCATTTCGTCCGGTAGCAAATCTGGAAACACCATATATTTT
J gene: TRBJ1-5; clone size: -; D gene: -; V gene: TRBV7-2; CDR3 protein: CASSQGGLGNQPQHF; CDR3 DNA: TGTGCCAGCAGCCAGGGAGGTTTAGGCAATCAGCCCCAGCATTTT
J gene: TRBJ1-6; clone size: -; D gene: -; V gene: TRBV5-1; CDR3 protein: CASSLDREGSPLHF; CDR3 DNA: TGCGCCAGCAGCTTGGACAGGGAAGGTTCACCCCTCCACTTT
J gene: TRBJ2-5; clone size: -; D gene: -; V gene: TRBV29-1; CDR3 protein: CSVEETQYF; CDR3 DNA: TGCAGCGTAGAAGAGACCCAGTACTTC
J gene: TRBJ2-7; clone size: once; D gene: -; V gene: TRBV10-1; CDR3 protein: CASRRPHSYEQYF; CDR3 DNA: TGCGCCAGCAGGAGGCCCCACTCCTACGAGCAGTACTTC
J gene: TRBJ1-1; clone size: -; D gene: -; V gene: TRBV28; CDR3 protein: CASSLPGHTEAFF; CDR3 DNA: TGTGCCAGCAGTTTACCGGGGCATACTGAAGCTTTCTTT
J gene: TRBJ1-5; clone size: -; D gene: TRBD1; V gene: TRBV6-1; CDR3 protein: CASSRDSNQPQHF; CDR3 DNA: TGTGCCAGCAGTCGGGACAGTAATCAGCCCCAGCATTTT
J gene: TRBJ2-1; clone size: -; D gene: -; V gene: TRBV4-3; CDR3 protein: CASSQDADNEQFF; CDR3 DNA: TGCGCCAGCAGCCAAGATGCGGACAATGAGCAGTTCTTC
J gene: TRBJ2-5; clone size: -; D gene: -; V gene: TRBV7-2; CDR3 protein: CASSSRTRGETQYF; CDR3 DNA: TGTGCCAGCAGCTCTAGGACACGCGGCGAGACCCAGTACTTC
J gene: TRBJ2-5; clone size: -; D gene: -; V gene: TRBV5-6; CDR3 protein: CASSLLTPQETQYF; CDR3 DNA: TGTGCCAGCAGCTTGTTGACACCCCAAGAGACCCAGTACTTC
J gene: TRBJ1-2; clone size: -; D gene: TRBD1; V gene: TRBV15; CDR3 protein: CATSRAEGASRWGYTF; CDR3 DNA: TGTGCCACCAGCAGAGCGGAGGGGGCCTCCCGTTGGGGCTACACCTTC